These 29 T cell receptor beta chains were sequenced from one sample in a study of cytomegalovirus exposure and HLA in healthy donors. PCR amplification relied on 60 Vbeta primers (plus 13 Jbeta primers). The table came from immunoSEQ multiplex PCR; TCRdb's copy has only in-frame clones and leaves some out. This table holds roughly 120,000 clones, 73% found once. Sequences were obtained from PBMCs. Receptors were obtained from a man aged 35 to 55 in good health and CMV-seronegative.

The chain joins TRBV27 to TRBJ2-5, with a possible D match to TRBD1 (6 bases). CDR3 length: 15 residues. The V end lost 4 bases, the J end lost 2 bases, and 14 bases lay between the germline ends. The germline V gene encodes CDR1 MNHEY and CDR2 SMNVEV (reference sequence). The CDR3 nucleotides are TGTGCCAGCAGTTATTTGGGGGCGACTCAAGAGACCCAGTACTTC. Translating it yields CASSYLGATQETQYF.

The genes are TRBV21-1 and TRBJ2-7; the table's D call TRBD2 went unverified against the DNA. TRBV21-1 is classified as a pseudogene. CDR3 length: 13 amino acids. CDR3: CASSKREGHEQYF. In DNA, the CDR3 is TGTGCCAGCAGCAAAAGGGAGGGCCACGAGCAGTACTTC.

This rearrangement joins TRBV28 to TRBJ1-1; the D gene is possibly TRBD1 (5 bases). The length of the CDR3 is 15 residues. With 5 bases removed from V and 4 bases from J, the gap between germline ends came to 17 bases. Germline loops: CDR1 MDHEN, CDR2 SYDVKM. As DNA, the CDR3 is TGTGCCAGCAGTCCCCGAGGCCGGGGGGGCACTGAAGCTTTCTTT. It is translated as CASSPRGRGGTEAFF.

The V gene is TRBV9, the J gene TRBJ2-6; D is uncertain. The germline CDR1 and CDR2 sequences are SGDLS and YYNGEE. The CDR3 totals 17 residues. The V end lost 2 bases, the J end lost 0 bases, and 12 bases lay between the germline ends. In DNA form, the CDR3 reads TGTGCCAGCAGCGTGAAAGCGATGAGCTCTGGGGCCAACGTCCTGACTTTC. Residues: CASSVKAMSSGANVLTF.

This chain joins TRBV5-1 and TRBJ2-3; D perhaps matches TRBD2 (6 bases). Trimming took 1 base from V and 0 from J, leaving 18 bases between them. The CDR3 sequence is 18 residues long. CDR1 and CDR2 from the germline V gene are SGHRS and YFSETQ. The CDR3 is CASSLYGGAVRSTDTQYF. CDR3 bases: TGCGCCAGCAGCTTGTACGGGGGTGCGGTCAGGAGCACAGATACGCAGTATTTT.

The V gene is TRBV7-9, the J gene TRBJ1-1; perhaps TRBD1 as D (5 bases). In germline, CDR1 is SEHNR, CDR2 FQNEAQ (reference sequence). This CDR3 comprises 16 residues. V was shortened by 6 bases and J by 4 bases, with 21 bases between the two germline ends. The CDR3 DNA reads as TGTGCCAGCAGAGCCCCGGGGGATAGGGACGTCACTGAAGCTTTCTTT. Encoded protein: CASRAPGDRDVTEAFF.

V gene TRBV2 combines with J gene TRBJ2-1; maybe TRBD2 (6 bases). Germline V CDR1 and CDR2: SNHLY, FYNNEI. This CDR3 is 12 amino acids long. Trimming removed 6 bases from V and 12 bases from J, with 15 bases in between. CDR3 DNA sequence: TGTGCCAGCAGGGCGGGACGGTCGGGGCAGTTCTTC. This encodes CASRAGRSGQFF.

This clone appeared once. This chain links TRBV7-3 with TRBJ2-3; D remains ambiguous. CDR1 is SGHTA and CDR2 is FQGTGA in the germline V gene. The CDR3 has 15 residues. V lost 2 bases to trimming and J lost 6 bases, with 15 bases between them. CDR3 nucleotide sequence: TGTGCCAGCAGCTTATACTTATACCGGGTGGATACGCAGTATTTT. Translation: CASSLYLYRVDTQYF.

The chain recombines TRBV5-4 with TRBJ1-2; 8 bases fit TRBD1. With V trimmed by 7 bases and J by 4 bases, 9 bases remained unmatched. The CDR3 totals 14 residues. Germline CDR1 reads SGHNT; CDR2 reads YYREEE (reference sequence). In nucleotides, the CDR3 is TGTGCCAGCGGGACCAGGACAGGGCCCTATGGCTACACCTTC. The encoded protein is CASGTRTGPYGYTF. Filled out from reference TRBV5-4 and TRBJ1-2, the complete variable domain reads ETGVTQSPTHLIKTRGQQVTLRCSSQSGHNTVSWYQQALGQGPQFIFQYYREEENGRGNFPPRFSGLQFPNYSSELNVNALELDDSALYLCASGTRTGPYGYTFGSGTRLTVV.

The chain carries TRBV19 and TRBJ2-2; TRBD1 agrees at 11 bases. CDR1 is LNHDA and CDR2 is SQIVND in the germline V gene (reference sequence). V trimming: 2 bases; J trimming: 6 bases; junction bases outside the gene matches: 5. This CDR3 region has 16 residues. CDR3 amino acids: CASSIPGTGGAGELFF. CDR3 sequence (DNA): TGTGCCAGTAGTATACCCGGGACAGGGGGTGCCGGGGAGCTGTTTTTT. The variable domain in full, with the rest retrieved from reference TRBV19 and TRBJ2-2, is DGGITQSPKYLFRKEGQNVTLSCEQNLNHDAMYWYRQDPGQGLRLIYYSQIVNDFQKGDIAEGYSVSREKKESFPLTVTSAQKNPTAFYLCASSIPGTGGAGELFFGEGSRLTVL.

The chain uses TRBV4-2 and TRBJ2-1; 11 nucleotides line up with TRBD2. Losses at the gene ends were 6 bases for V and 3 bases for J; bases not matched to a gene: 7. This CDR3 has 16 residues. Germline CDR1 and CDR2: LGHNA and YNFKEQ. The CDR3 sequence is CASRLRGLADYNEQFF. The DNA of the CDR3 is TGTGCCAGCAGACTTAGGGGACTAGCGGACTACAATGAGCAGTTCTTC.

The V gene is TRBV2, the J gene TRBJ1-2; perhaps TRBD1 as D (5 bases). Trimming took off 6 bases at V and 8 bases at J, with 13 bases between the two ends. This CDR3 is built from 12 residues. Germline V gene sequence: CDR1 SNHLY, CDR2 FYNNEI. The CDR3 region is CASRTDRKGYTF. CDR3 bases: TGTGCCAGCAGGACCGACAGAAAAGGCTACACCTTC.

V is TRBV7-9 and J is TRBJ1-1, with 10 bases lining up with TRBD1. After removal of 2 bases from V and 7 bases from J, the junction contained 10 bases not matched to a gene. CDR1 is SEHNR, CDR2 FQNEAQ, per germline (reference sequence). This CDR3 comprises 16 residues. CDR3 protein: CASSLHPGQGSVEAFF. The CDR3 DNA reads TGTGCCAGCAGCTTACATCCGGGACAGGGGTCCGTTGAAGCTTTCTTT.

This clone occurred a few times. The chain combines TRBV5-1 with TRBJ2-7; 10 bases fit TRBD1. This CDR3 has 14 amino acids. After removal of 4 bases from V and 3 bases from J, the junction contained 4 bases not matched to a gene. CDR1 is SGHRS, CDR2 YFSETQ, per germline. In nucleotides, the CDR3 is TGCGCCAGCAGCACAGGACAGGGGGACTACGAGCAGTACTTC. Protein sequence: CASSTGQGDYEQYF.

The CDR3 nucleotides are TGTGCCAGCAGCTCCGGCAGGGGGCGGGACAGGGGACTGGAGACCCAGTACTTC. Amino acid sequence: CASSSGRGRDRGLETQYF. The V call is TRBV7-6, the J call TRBJ2-5, with 10 nucleotides matching TRBD1. The CDR3 has 18 amino acids. V shed 4 bases, J shed 5 bases, and the junction held 16 bases outside the gene matches. CDR1 is SGHVS and CDR2 is FNYEAQ in the germline V gene.

The chain joins TRBV10-1 to TRBJ2-5; D gene ambiguous. This CDR3 has 18 amino acids. V gave up 2 bases and J gave up 1 base, with 20 bases separating them. Germline CDR1 WNHNN, CDR2 SYGVQD (reference sequence). CDR3 DNA: TGCGCCAGCAGTGAGACAGACCTCACCCCCCGCCTCCAAGAGACCCAGTACTTC. Translating gives CASSETDLTPRLQETQYF.

The genes are TRBV4-1 and TRBJ1-5; D ambiguous. Per the germline V gene, CDR1 is MGHRA and CDR2 is YSYEKL. The CDR3 has 16 residues. With 2 bases removed from V and 7 bases from J, the gap between germline ends came to 18 bases. The CDR3 loop reads CASSQTPARGPQPQHF. The CDR3 DNA sequence: TGCGCCAGCAGCCAAACCCCGGCGCGCGGCCCCCAGCCCCAGCATTTT.

The gene calls are TRBV5-4 and TRBJ1-3, with 7 bases that match TRBD1. Germline V gives CDR1 SGHNT, CDR2 YYREEE (reference sequence). V trimming: 7 bases; J trimming: 0 bases; junction bases outside the gene matches: 7. The CDR3 contains 15 residues. CDR3 loop: CASLTGPGSGNTIYF. The CDR3 nucleotides read TGTGCCAGCCTGACAGGGCCAGGCTCTGGAAACACCATATATTTT.

The chain uses TRBV6-4 and TRBJ1-1; no clear D. The ends were cut back, 1 base at V and 8 bases at J, with 14 bases in the middle. CDR1 is MRHNA, CDR2 SNTAGT, per germline. This CDR3 contains 14 residues. The CDR3 sequence is CASSDYGMTQEAFF. CDR3 DNA: TGTGCCAGCAGTGACTACGGAATGACTCAAGAAGCTTTCTTT.

The chain has TRBV9 and TRBJ2-2, with 8 bases lining up with TRBD2. The length of the CDR3 is 17 residues. Looked up from germline, CDR1 is SGDLS and CDR2 is YYNGEE. V gave up 0 bases and J gave up 4 bases; unmatched junction bases: 8. The CDR3 DNA reads as TGTGCCAGCAGCGTAGACGACGGGGGGGCAGGCACCGGGGAGCTGTTTTTT. Translating gives CASSVDDGGAGTGELFF.

The chain couples TRBV6-6 to TRBJ2-1; 7 nucleotides align to TRBD1. Germline V lookup: CDR1 MNHNY, CDR2 SVGAGI (reference sequence). The V segment lost 6 bases and the J segment 4 bases; nucleotides outside the gene matches: 6. The CDR3 loop spans 14 amino acids. CDR3 region: CASSGQATYNEQFF. CDR3 nucleotide sequence: TGTGCCAGCAGCGGACAGGCAACTTACAATGAGCAGTTCTTC.

A single count supports this clone. CDR3 sequence (DNA): TGTGCCAGCAGCCAAGATCTTTGGGGGACAGGGCAACAAGAGACCCAGTACTTC. Translation: CASSQDLWGTGQQETQYF. V and J are TRBV4-2 and TRBJ2-5, with TRBD1 matching 9 bases. V was pared by 0 bases and J by 2 bases, with 10 bases of the junction left unmatched. This CDR3 region has 18 residues. Germline assignment: CDR1 LGHNA and CDR2 YNFKEQ.

This clone was detected a few times. The chain uses TRBV19 and TRBJ1-2; unclear D gene. Per germline, CDR1 LNHDA and CDR2 SQIVND (reference sequence). The CDR3 is made up of 13 amino acids. With 3 bases removed from V and 1 base from J, the gap between germline ends came to 6 bases. The CDR3 DNA sequence: TGTGCCAGTAGTATTGAGAGTAACTATGGCTACACCTTC. It is translated as CASSIESNYGYTF.

This clone was counted only a few times. This rearrangement joins TRBV18 to TRBJ2-1; perhaps TRBD2 as D (5 bases). From germline, CDR1 is KGHSH and CDR2 LQKENI. The CDR3 covers 16 residues. Trimming took 2 bases from V and 3 from J, leaving 14 bases between them. In DNA form, the CDR3 reads TGTGCCAGCTCACCATCCCGGAGAGGGAGCTACAATGAGCAGTTCTTC. This gives the protein CASSPSRRGSYNEQFF.

V usage is TRBV28 and J usage is TRBJ1-2; 9 bases fit TRBD1. CDR1 MDHEN and CDR2 SYDVKM come from the germline V gene. Trimming cost V 1 base and J 6 bases; bases outside gene matches: 3. The CDR3 covers 14 residues. As DNA, the CDR3 is TGTGCCAGCAGTTTATTTACAGGGGGCGATGGCTACACCTTC. Translated, it gives CASSLFTGGDGYTF.

The CDR3 loop is CASSFAGTGGGNTGELFF. The CDR3 coding sequence is TGTGCCAGCAGCTTCGCCGGGACAGGGGGCGGGAACACCGGGGAGCTGTTTTTT. This chain joins TRBV7-3 and TRBJ2-2, with 12 bases identical to TRBD1. Trimming cost V 3 bases and J 1 base; bases outside gene matches: 6. Germline loops: CDR1 SGHTA, CDR2 FQGTGA. The CDR3 contains 18 residues.

This clone was observed a few times. The chain joins TRBV15 to TRBJ1-6, with TRBD1 identical over 7 bases. V shed 3 bases, J shed 4 bases, and the junction held 3 bases outside the gene matches. The CDR3 is 15 residues long. Germline assignment: CDR1 LNHNV and CDR2 YYDKDF (reference sequence). The CDR3 loop reads CATSSRTGYNSPLHF. In nucleotides, the CDR3 is TGTGCCACCAGCAGCCGGACAGGTTATAATTCACCCCTCCACTTT.

This clone was found a few times. The chain employs TRBV18 and TRBJ2-7; 7 bases agree with TRBD2. Germline V gene lookup returns CDR1 KGHSH and CDR2 LQKENI. V lost 6 bases and J lost 6; bases outside the gene matches: 11. CDR3 length equals 14 residues. Here the CDR3 reads CASSVDTGEGEQYF. The CDR3 DNA is TGTGCCAGCTCTGTCGACACGGGGGAGGGCGAGCAGTACTTC.

The V and J genes are TRBV6-4 and TRBJ2-2; 10 bases map to TRBD1. Germline loops: CDR1 MRHNA, CDR2 SNTAGT. The CDR3 extends over 16 amino acids. The ends lost 5 bases at V and 1 base at J; junction bases unmatched: 4. The CDR3 sequence is CASSPRDRGNTGELFF. In DNA form, the CDR3 reads TGTGCCAGCAGTCCCCGGGACAGGGGGAACACCGGGGAGCTGTTTTTT.